The text below deals with one T cell receptor (beta chain). Extraction yielded total RNA from whole blood (unfractionated). This entry comes from a study of human T cells and chemical hapten exposure. Methods used by the authors: Individual samples carried between roughly 23,224 and 700,000 TCRs, with approximately 100,000 as the median. TCRdb reprocessed the 5' RACE reads with MiXCR, giving one entry per CDR3 protein. TCRdb's processing, not the authors', yielded these V and J calls. The sample includes 100,000 to 120,000 distinct CDR3 sequences, 15% to 20% seen only once; the top ten take around 2.7%. The TCR originated in a human donor in good health.

CDR3 DNA: TGTGCCCACCGAGACCCGAACACTGAAGCTTTCTTT. It specifies CAHRDPNTEAFF. The V and J genes are TRBV28 and TRBJ1-1, with D unresolved. This CDR3 is built from 12 residues. CDR1 is MDHEN and CDR2 is SYDVKM in the germline V gene. Trimming took off 11 bases at V and 1 base at J, with 11 bases between the two ends.